This entry is about one T cell receptor (beta chain). Its antigen is unidentified. The data were obtained in a study of cytomegalovirus exposure and HLA in healthy donors. The study, taken as a whole, reports: A likely sequencing artifact accounted for one observed cluster of highly shared sequence variants.

Primers: 60 Vbeta forward and 13 Jbeta reverse. Assay used: immunoSEQ multiplex PCR; TCRdb lists only in-frame clones, some missing. The sample has 180,000 or so clones; over 65% are singletons. The germline gives CDR1 SGHRS, CDR2 YFSETQ. The CDR3 contains 17 residues. V shed 5 bases and J shed 3 bases, with 24 bases lying between them. This TCR was sampled from a man in his late teens or twenties in good health and CMV-seronegative. Sequencing used PBMCs. The chain has TRBV5-1 and TRBJ2-7; TRBD2 might be the D (7 bases). CDR3 loop: CASSPGAGVNKRYEQYF. For the CDR3, the DNA is TGCGCCAGCAGTCCAGGGGCGGGAGTAAACAAACGCTACGAGCAGTACTTC.